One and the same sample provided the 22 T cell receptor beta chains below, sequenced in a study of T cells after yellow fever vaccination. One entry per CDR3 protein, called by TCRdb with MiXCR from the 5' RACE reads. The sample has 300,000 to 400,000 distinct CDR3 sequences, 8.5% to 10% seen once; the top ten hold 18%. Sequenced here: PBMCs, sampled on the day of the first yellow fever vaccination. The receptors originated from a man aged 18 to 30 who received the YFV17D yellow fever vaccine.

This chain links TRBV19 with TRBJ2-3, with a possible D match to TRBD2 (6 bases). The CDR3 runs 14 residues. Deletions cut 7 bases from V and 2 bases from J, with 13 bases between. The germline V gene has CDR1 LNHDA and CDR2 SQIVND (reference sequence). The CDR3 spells CASNPGLLTDTQYF. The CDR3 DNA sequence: TGTGCCAGTAACCCGGGACTTCTCACAGATACGCAGTATTTT.

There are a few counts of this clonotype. In DNA form, the CDR3 reads TGTGCCAGCAGCCAAACAGGCAGGGCCAAAAACATTCAGTACTTC. Amino acids: CASSQTGRAKNIQYF. V usage is TRBV3-1 and J usage is TRBJ2-4; D perhaps matches TRBD1 (5 bases). The V end was cut by 2 bases, the J end by 1 base, with 9 bases between. The CDR3 covers 15 residues. The germline gives CDR1 LGHDT, CDR2 YNNKEL (reference sequence). Together with reference TRBV3-1 and TRBJ2-4, the CDR3 gives the full variable domain: DTAVSQTPKYLVTQMGNDKSIKCEQNLGHDTMYWYKQDSKKFLKIMFSYNNKELIINETVPNRFSPKSPDKAHLNLHINSLELGDSAVYFCASSQTGRAKNIQYFGAGTRLSVL.

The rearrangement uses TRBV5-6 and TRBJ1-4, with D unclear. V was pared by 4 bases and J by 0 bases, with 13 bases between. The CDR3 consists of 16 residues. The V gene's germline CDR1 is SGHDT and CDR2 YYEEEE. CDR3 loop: CASSGLDGATNEKLFF. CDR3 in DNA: TGTGCCAGCAGCGGATTGGACGGTGCAACTAATGAAAAACTGTTTTTT.

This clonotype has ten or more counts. CDR3 sequence reads: CASRGPRGETQYF. The CDR3 DNA follows: TGTGCCAGCAGAGGCCCCAGGGGGGAGACCCAGTACTTC. The chain joins TRBV3-1 to TRBJ2-5; 7 bases align to TRBD1. This CDR3 is 13 amino acids long. V trimming: 6 bases; J trimming: 5 bases; junction bases outside the gene matches: 6. The V gene's germline CDR1 is LGHDT and CDR2 YNNKEL (reference sequence).

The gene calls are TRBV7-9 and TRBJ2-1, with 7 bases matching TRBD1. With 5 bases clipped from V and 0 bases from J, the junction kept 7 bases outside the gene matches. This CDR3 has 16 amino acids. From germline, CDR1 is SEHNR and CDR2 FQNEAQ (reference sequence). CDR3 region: CASSGGRDSSYNEQFF. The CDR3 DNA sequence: TGTGCCAGCAGCGGGGGCCGGGACAGCTCCTACAATGAGCAGTTCTTC.

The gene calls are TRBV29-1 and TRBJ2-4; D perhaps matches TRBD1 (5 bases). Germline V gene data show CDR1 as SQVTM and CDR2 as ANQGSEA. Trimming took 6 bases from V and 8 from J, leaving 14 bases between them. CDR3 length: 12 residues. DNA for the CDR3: TGCAGCGTCCGAGAGGTCAGGGACATTCAGTACTTC. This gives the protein CSVREVRDIQYF.

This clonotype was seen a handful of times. CDR3 DNA sequence: TGTGCCAGCAAGAGTGGCAGCTACGAGCAGTACGTC. Translation: CASKSGSYEQYV. The V and J genes are TRBV6-2 or TRBV6-3 and TRBJ2-7; D not resolved. With 7 bases removed from V and 3 bases from J, the gap between germline ends came to 10 bases. The CDR3 sequence is 12 residues long. The germline V gene has CDR1 MNHEY and CDR2 SVGEGT.

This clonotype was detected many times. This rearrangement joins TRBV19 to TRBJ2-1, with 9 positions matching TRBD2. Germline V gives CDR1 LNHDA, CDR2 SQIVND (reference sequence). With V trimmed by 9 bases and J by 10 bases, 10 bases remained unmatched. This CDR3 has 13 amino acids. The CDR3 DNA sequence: TGTGCCAGCCGAGCGGGGGGCCGAGAAGAGCAGTTCTTC. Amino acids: CASRAGGREEQFF.

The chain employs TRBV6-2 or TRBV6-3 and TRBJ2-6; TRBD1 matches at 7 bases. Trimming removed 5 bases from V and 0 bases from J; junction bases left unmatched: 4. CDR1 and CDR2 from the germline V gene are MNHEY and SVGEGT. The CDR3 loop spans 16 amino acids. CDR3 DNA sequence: TGTGCCAGCAGTCGGGACAGATACTCTGGGGCCAACGTCCTGACTTTC. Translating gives CASSRDRYSGANVLTF.

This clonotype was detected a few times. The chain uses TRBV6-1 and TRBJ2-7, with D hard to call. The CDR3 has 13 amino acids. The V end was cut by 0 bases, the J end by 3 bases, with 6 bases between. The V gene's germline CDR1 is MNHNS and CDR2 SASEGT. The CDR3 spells CASSEAVSYEQYV. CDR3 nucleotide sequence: TGTGCCAGCAGTGAAGCCGTCAGCTACGAGCAGTACGTC.

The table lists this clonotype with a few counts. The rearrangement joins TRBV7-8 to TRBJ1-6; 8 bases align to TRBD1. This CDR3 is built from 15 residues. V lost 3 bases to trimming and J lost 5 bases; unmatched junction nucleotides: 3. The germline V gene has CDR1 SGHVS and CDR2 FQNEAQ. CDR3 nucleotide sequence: TGTGCCAGCAGCTTGGGGGGACAGGATAATTCACCCCTCCACTTT. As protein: CASSLGGQDNSPLHF.

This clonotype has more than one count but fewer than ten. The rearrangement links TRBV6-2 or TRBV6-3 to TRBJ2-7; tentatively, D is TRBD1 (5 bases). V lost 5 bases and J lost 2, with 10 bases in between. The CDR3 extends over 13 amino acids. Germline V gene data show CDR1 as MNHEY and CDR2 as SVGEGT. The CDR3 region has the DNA TGTGCCAGCAGTCTCAGGGCCGCCTACGAGCAGTACGTC. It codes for CASSLRAAYEQYV.

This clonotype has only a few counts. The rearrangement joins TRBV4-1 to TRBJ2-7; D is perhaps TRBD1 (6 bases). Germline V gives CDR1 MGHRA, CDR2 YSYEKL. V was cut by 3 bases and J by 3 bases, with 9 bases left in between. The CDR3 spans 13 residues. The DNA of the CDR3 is TGCGCCAGCAGCCATCTACAGGGCTACGAGCAGTACGTC. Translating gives CASSHLQGYEQYV.

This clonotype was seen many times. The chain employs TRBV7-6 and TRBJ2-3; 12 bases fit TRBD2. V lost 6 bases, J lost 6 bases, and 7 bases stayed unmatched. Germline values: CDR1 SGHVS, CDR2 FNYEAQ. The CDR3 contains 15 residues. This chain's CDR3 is CASSSSGGALDTQYF. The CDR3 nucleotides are TGTGCCAGCAGTTCTAGCGGGGGGGCCTTGGATACGCAGTATTTT.

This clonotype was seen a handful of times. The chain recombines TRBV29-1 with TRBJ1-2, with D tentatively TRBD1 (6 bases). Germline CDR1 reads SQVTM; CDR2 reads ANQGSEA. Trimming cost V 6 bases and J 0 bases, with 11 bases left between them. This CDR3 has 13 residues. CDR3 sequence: CSVDRNPNYGYTF. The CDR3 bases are TGCAGCGTCGACAGGAATCCTAACTATGGCTACACCTTC.

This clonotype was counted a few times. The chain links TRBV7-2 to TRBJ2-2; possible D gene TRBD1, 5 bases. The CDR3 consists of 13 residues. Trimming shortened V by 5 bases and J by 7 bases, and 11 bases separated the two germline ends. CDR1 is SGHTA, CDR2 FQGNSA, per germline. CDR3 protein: CASSQGRGGELFF. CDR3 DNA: TGTGCCAGCAGCCAAGGAAGGGGCGGGGAGCTGTTTTTT.

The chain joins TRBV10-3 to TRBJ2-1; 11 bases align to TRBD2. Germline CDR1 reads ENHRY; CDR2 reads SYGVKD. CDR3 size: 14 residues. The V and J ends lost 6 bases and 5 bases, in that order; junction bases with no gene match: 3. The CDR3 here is CAISFSGGDNEQFF. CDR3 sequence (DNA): TGTGCCATCAGCTTTAGCGGGGGGGACAATGAGCAGTTCTTC.

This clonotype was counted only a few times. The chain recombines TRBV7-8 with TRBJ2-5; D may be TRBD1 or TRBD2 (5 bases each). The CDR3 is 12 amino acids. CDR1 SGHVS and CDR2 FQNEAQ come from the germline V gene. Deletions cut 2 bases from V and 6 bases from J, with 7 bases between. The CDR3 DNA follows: TGTGCCAGCAGCTTATGGGGGAAGACCCAGTACTTC. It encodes CASSLWGKTQYF.

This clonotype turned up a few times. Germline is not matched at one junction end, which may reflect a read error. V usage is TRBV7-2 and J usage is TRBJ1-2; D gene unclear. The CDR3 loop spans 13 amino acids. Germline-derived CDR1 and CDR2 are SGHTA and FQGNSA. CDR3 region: CASTLTANYGYTF. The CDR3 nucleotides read TGTGCCAGCACCTTAACAGCGAACTATGGCTACACCTTC. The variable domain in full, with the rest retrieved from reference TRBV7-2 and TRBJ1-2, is GAGVSQSPSNKVTEKGKDVELRCDPISGHTALYWYRQSLGQGLEFLIYFQGNSAPDKSGLPSDRFSAERTGGSVSTLTIQRTQQEDSAVYLCASTLTANYGYTFGSGTRLTVV.

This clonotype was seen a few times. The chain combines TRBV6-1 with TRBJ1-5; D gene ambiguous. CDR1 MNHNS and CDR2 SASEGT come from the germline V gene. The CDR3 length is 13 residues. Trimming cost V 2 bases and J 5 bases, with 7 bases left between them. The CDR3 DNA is TGTGCCAGCAGTGAACGGGAATATCAGCCCCAGCATTTT. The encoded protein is CASSEREYQPQHF.

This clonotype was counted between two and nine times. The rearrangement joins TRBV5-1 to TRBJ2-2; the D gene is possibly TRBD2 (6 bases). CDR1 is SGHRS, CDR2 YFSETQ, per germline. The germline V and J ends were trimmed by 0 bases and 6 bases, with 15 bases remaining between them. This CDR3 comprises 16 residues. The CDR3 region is CASSLEAGPGAGELFF. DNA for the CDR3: TGCGCCAGCAGCTTGGAGGCAGGGCCGGGGGCCGGGGAGCTGTTTTTT.

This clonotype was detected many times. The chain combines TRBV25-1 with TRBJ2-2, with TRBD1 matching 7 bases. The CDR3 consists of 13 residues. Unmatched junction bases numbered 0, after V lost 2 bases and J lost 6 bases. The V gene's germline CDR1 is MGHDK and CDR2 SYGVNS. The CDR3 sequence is CASSEQGAGELFF. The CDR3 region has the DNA TGTGCCAGCAGTGAACAGGGGGCCGGGGAGCTGTTTTTT.